The source of this T cell receptor (beta chain) is a study of spatial heterogeneity in lung cancer. Time point described: sample taken at primary tumor resection. Whole RNA was taken from tumor, nontumor lung or frozen PBMC; it was then sequenced unsorted. There are 16 residues in the CDR3. V gave up 0 bases and J gave up 0 bases, with 11 bases separating them. Germline V gene sequence: CDR1 SGHRS, CDR2 YFSETQ. The presence of a unique molecular identifier marked each TCR cDNA molecule. TCRdb reanalysed the 5' RACE reads using MiXCR and keeps one entry per CDR3 protein. Of 30,000 to 40,000 distinct CDR3 sequences in the sample, 4% to 6% are singletons; the top ten hold 20% to 30%. This clonotype was observed at least ten times.

The chain combines TRBV5-1 with TRBJ2-3, with D possibly called TRBD1 or TRBD2 (5 bases each). Source: PBMCs, taken at surgery. The TCR was taken from a female donor with early-stage non-small cell lung cancer. CDR3 sequence (DNA): TGCGCCAGCAGCTTGGAACCGGGGCGTAGCACAGATACGCAGTATTTT. Its translation: CASSLEPGRSTDTQYF.